This is a list of T cell receptor beta chains from one sample in a study of tumor-infiltrating lymphocytes in glioblastoma multiforme. TCRdb itself ran the multiplex PCR reads through MiXCR, one entry per CDR3 protein. The repertoire has fewer than 25,000 distinct CDR3 sequences, around 72% of them found once; the top ten carry 15% to 20%. Sequenced: peripheral blood. The receptors were sampled from a male donor with glioblastoma. Each CDR3 is given with its conserved first and last residue. The D gene is left open where the match is weak. The listing skips clone size in some rows; elsewhere it reads once, few, many or a size class.

v_gene	abundance	j_gene	len	d_gene	CDR3nt	CDR3aa
TRBV11-2	NA	TRBJ2-3	15	NA	TGTGCCAGCAGCTCGGGGCCGCCGAGCACAGATACGCAGTATTTT	CASSSGPPSTDTQYF
TRBV24-1	NA	TRBJ2-1	17	TRBD2	TGTGCCACCAGTGATTTGAGCAGCGGGGCCGATTACAATGAGCAGTTCTTC	CATSDLSSGADYNEQFF
TRBV11-3	NA	TRBJ2-1	13	NA	TGTGCCAGCAGCTTGAACCTGAACAATGAGCAGTTCTTC	CASSLNLNNEQFF
TRBV27	NA	TRBJ2-7	12	NA	TGTGCCAGCAGTTTAGGAGGGGTCGAGCAGTACTTC	CASSLGGVEQYF
TRBV29-1	NA	TRBJ2-1	14	TRBD2	TGCAGCGGGAATTGGGGGGGCTCCTACAATGAGCAGTTCTTC	CSGNWGGSYNEQFF
TRBV29-1	many	TRBJ2-1	12	NA	TGCAGCCCCATCTCGGGGTACAATGAGCAGTTCTTC	CSPISGYNEQFF
TRBV11-2	NA	TRBJ2-2	17	NA	TGTGCCAGCAGTCCAGGGCCTGGATTTGCGAACACCGGGGAGCCGTTTTTT	CASSPGPGFANTGEPFF
TRBV11-2	few	TRBJ2-3	17	TRBD2	TGTGCCAGCAGCTCCTTAGGGAGGGGATCACACACAGATACGCAGTATTTT	CASSSLGRGSHTDTQYF
TRBV12-3/TRBV12-4	NA	TRBJ2-1	16	TRBD2	TGTGCCAGCAGTTTCCGGACTAGCGGGCCCTACAATGAGCGGTTCTTC	CASSFRTSGPYNERFF
TRBV11-3	NA	TRBJ2-5	15	NA	TGTGCCAGCTCAAACCCTGGAGGCCCGCAAGAGACCCAGTACTTC	CASSNPGGPQETQYF
TRBV20-1	many	TRBJ2-5	16	TRBD2	TGCAGTGCTAGAGATTTAGCGGGAGGTCACCAAGAGACCCAGTACTTC	CSARDLAGGHQETQYF
TRBV29-1	many	TRBJ2-3	13	NA	TGCAGCGTTGGAGGTGGGAGCGAATATACGCAGTATTTT	CSVGGGSEYTQYF
TRBV11-2	NA	TRBJ2-3	15	NA	TGTGCCAGCAGCTCGGGGCCGCGGAGCACAGATACGCAGTATTTT	CASSSGPRSTDTQYF